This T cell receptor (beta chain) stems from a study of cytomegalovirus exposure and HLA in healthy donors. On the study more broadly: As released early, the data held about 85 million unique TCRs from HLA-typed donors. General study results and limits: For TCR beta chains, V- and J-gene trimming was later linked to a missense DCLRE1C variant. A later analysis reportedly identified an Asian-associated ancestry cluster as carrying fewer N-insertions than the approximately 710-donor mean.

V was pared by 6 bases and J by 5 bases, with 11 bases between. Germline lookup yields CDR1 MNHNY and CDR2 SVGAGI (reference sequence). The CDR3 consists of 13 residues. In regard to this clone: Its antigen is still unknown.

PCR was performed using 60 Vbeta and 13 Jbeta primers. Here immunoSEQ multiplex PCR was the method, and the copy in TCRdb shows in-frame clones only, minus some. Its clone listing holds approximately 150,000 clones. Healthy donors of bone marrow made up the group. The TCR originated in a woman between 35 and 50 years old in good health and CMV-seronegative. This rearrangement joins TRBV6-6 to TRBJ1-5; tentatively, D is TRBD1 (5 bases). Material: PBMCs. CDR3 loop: CASSLREDQPQHF. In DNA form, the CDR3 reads TGTGCCAGCAGCCTCAGGGAGGATCAGCCCCAGCATTTT.